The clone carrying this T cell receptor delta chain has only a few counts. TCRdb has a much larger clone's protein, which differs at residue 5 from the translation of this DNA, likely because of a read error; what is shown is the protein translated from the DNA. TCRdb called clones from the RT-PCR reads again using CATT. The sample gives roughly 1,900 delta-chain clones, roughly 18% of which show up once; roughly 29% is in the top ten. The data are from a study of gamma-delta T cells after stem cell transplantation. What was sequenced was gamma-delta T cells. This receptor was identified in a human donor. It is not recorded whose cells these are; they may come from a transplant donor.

The DNA of the CDR3 is TGTGCCTGTGACAACCTGGGGGATACCCCCTGGGACACCCGACAGATGTTTTTC. Protein product: CACDNLGDTPWDTRQMFF. The V call is TRDV2, the J call TRDJ3, with TRDD3 matching 11 bases. Germline V gene sequence: CDR1 GEAIGNYY, CDR2 EKD. Germline trimming cut 2 bases from V and 2 bases from J; bases unmatched to any gene: 4. The CDR3 covers 18 residues.